The 15 T cell receptor beta chains below all came from one sample that was sequenced in a study of beta chain features in type 1 diabetes. Sequenced material consisted of expressed TCRB transcripts (all of the isolated RNA was reverse transcribed). Libraries were prepared by immunoSEQ multiplex PCR; TCRdb keeps only in-frame clonotypes and omits some of them. The sample lists about 210,000 clones, 11% seen once, with 1% to 1.5% in the top ten. What was sequenced was central memory CD4+ T cells from blood. The origin of the receptors is a man aged 18-30 years in good health.

This clone was seen repeatedly, ten times or more. This sequence joins TRBV2 and TRBJ2-5; no clear D gene. CDR3 length equals 11 residues. From germline, CDR1 is SNHLY and CDR2 FYNNEI. V was trimmed by 8 bases and J by 13 bases, leaving 17 bases between them. The CDR3 DNA reads as TGTGCCAGCGGCGAACAGCCCCGGTTGTACTTC. This gives the protein CASGEQPRLYF.

There are many counts of this clone. The V call is TRBV29-1, the J call TRBJ2-2, with 8 bases that match TRBD2. Per germline, CDR1 SQVTM and CDR2 ANQGSEA. The CDR3 spans 14 residues. Germline trimming cut 6 bases from V and 3 bases from J; bases unmatched to any gene: 6. The CDR3 DNA sequence: TGCAGCGTCGCGGCACTAGCGGACACCGGGGAGCTGTTTTTT. Residues: CSVAALADTGELFF.

The rearrangement uses TRBV6-5 and TRBJ2-5; weak D call: TRBD2 (6 bases). Trimming shortened V by 9 bases and J by 4 bases, and 12 bases separated the two germline ends. The germline V gene has CDR1 MNHEY and CDR2 SVGAGI. The CDR3 sequence is 12 residues long. CDR3: CASGPSVETQYF. CDR3 nucleotides: TGTGCCAGTGGACCTAGCGTAGAGACCCAGTACTTC.

This chain links TRBV9 with TRBJ2-7, with 7 bases identical to TRBD1. Unmatched junction bases numbered 3, after V lost 4 bases and J lost 5 bases. Germline V gene lookup returns CDR1 SGDLS and CDR2 YYNGEE. This CDR3 is 12 amino acids long. CDR3 coding DNA: TGTGCCAGCAGCTCCGACAGGGACGAGCAGTACTTC. Residues: CASSSDRDEQYF.

This clone has a handful of counts. The rearrangement links TRBV7-6 to TRBJ2-5; TRBD1 is a possible D gene (6 bases). The CDR3 consists of 14 residues. The germline V gene encodes CDR1 SGHVS and CDR2 FNYEAQ. Between the trimmed V and J ends, which lost 3 bases and 5 bases, there was a span of 13 bases. CDR3 in amino acids: CASSFQRGHETQYF. CDR3 DNA sequence: TGTGCCAGCAGCTTCCAGAGGGGACACGAGACCCAGTACTTC.

The V and J genes are TRBV11-3 and TRBJ2-4; D ambiguous. The germline CDR1 and CDR2 sequences are SGHNT and YENEEA. V lost 8 bases, J lost 7 bases, and 9 bases lay in between. The length of the CDR3 is 11 residues. This chain's CDR3 is CASGTRNIQYF. In DNA, the CDR3 is TGTGCCAGCGGTACGAGGAACATTCAGTACTTC.

The gene calls are TRBV5-1 and TRBJ2-7, with 10 bases lining up with TRBD1. The germline CDR1 and CDR2 sequences are SGHRS and YFSETQ. The length of the CDR3 is 15 residues. The V and J ends lost 4 bases and 2 bases, in that order; junction bases with no gene match: 6. As DNA, the CDR3 is TGCGCCAGCAGCCCTAGGACAGGGGGAACCTACGAGCAGTACTTC. Encoded protein: CASSPRTGGTYEQYF.

The rearrangement joins TRBV18 to TRBJ2-4; weak D call: TRBD1 (5 bases). V was clipped by 1 base and J by 1 base, with 20 bases between them. There are 19 residues in the CDR3. The germline V gene has CDR1 KGHSH and CDR2 LQKENI. CDR3 sequence (DNA): TGTGCCAGCTCACCACTCCCAGTGCAGGGATTCGGCGCCAAAAACATTCAGTACTTC. Its translation is CASSPLPVQGFGAKNIQYF.

The J gene is TRBJ2-1, the V gene TRBV4-3, with a tentative D call TRBD2 (6 bases). The CDR3 runs 19 residues. CDR1 and CDR2 (germline): LGHNA, YSLEER. The V end was cut by 0 bases, the J end by 0 bases, with 18 bases between. CDR3 sequence: CASSQEARAAGSSYNEQFF. As DNA, the CDR3 is TGCGCCAGCAGCCAAGAGGCGCGAGCTGCGGGGAGCTCCTACAATGAGCAGTTCTTC.

The V and J genes are TRBV25-1 and TRBJ2-1; D not certain. The germline gives CDR1 MGHDK, CDR2 SYGVNS. Deletions cut 0 bases from V and 5 bases from J, with 8 bases between. CDR3 length: 14 residues. CDR3: CASSEYVDHNEQFF. CDR3 sequence (DNA): TGTGCCAGCAGTGAATATGTGGACCACAATGAGCAGTTCTTC.

This clone was picked up a small number of times. V usage is TRBV13 and J usage is TRBJ2-7; TRBD2 matches 7 bases. This CDR3 has 15 residues. The trim removed 5 bases at V and 0 bases at J, leaving 7 bases unmatched. Germline CDR1 reads PRHDT; CDR2 reads FYEKMQ (reference sequence). CDR3 bases: TGTGCCAGCAGCGCGACCGGGACTACCTCCTACGAGCAGTACTTC. Amino acid sequence: CASSATGTTSYEQYF.

This rearrangement joins TRBV9 to TRBJ2-1, with D perhaps TRBD1 (5 bases). The germline V and J ends were trimmed by 6 bases and 0 bases, with 10 bases remaining between them. This CDR3 is 14 amino acids long. CDR1 is SGDLS and CDR2 is YYNGEE in the germline V gene. CDR3 in DNA: TGTGCCAGCAACCGACAGCCCTCCTACAATGAGCAGTTCTTC. Encoded protein: CASNRQPSYNEQFF.

This chain links TRBV4-3 with TRBJ2-7, with D perhaps TRBD1 or TRBD2 (5 bases each). CDR1 and CDR2 (germline): LGHNA, YSLEER. This CDR3 has 14 residues. V was trimmed by 3 bases and J by 6 bases, leaving 15 bases between them. The CDR3 DNA reads TGCGCCAGCAGCCAGGCAGAGGGACGGGGCGAGCAGTACTTC. This encodes CASSQAEGRGEQYF.

This clone was counted ten times or more. The V and J genes are TRBV11-2 and TRBJ2-1; no firm D call. Germline lookup yields CDR1 SGHAT and CDR2 FQNNGV. The germline V and J ends were trimmed by 1 base and 5 bases, with 6 bases remaining between them. CDR3 length: 13 residues. The CDR3 region is CASSLARNNEQFF. The CDR3 nucleotides are TGTGCCAGCAGCTTAGCCAGGAACAATGAGCAGTTCTTC.

V gene TRBV4-2 combines with J gene TRBJ1-5; 9 bases agree with TRBD1. The CDR3 consists of 17 residues. The V segment lost 2 bases and the J segment 6 bases; nucleotides outside the gene matches: 11. Germline CDR1 is LGHNA and CDR2 is YNFKEQ. The CDR3 DNA reads TGTGCCAGCAGCCAACCCTCCACGGACAGGGGTGGTCAGCCCCAGCATTTT. Encoded protein: CASSQPSTDRGGQPQHF.